This is a list of T cell receptor beta chains from one sample in a study of cytomegalovirus exposure and HLA in healthy donors. The protocol was immunoSEQ multiplex PCR, while the TCRdb copy is restricted to in-frame clones and leaves out a portion. The sample has some 120,000 clones; around 77% are singletons. What was sequenced was PBMCs. The receptor set was obtained from a man younger than 40 in good health and CMV-seronegative. CDR3s include the opening cysteine and the closing phenylalanine or tryptophan. A D gene is named only where the DNA matches it firmly. Rows may omit the clone size; those that give it use once, few, many or a size class.

j_call	clone_size	v_call	d_call	cdr3_length	cdr3_nt	cdr3_aa
TRBJ1-1	-	TRBV7-8	-	15	TGTGCCAGCAGCTTAAAAAGAGGGATGAACACTGAAGCTTTCTTT	CASSLKRGMNTEAFF
TRBJ2-1	-	TRBV5-4	TRBD2	16	TGTGCCAGCAGCAGGGGACTAGCGGGGACTAACAATGAGCAGTTCTTC	CASSRGLAGTNNEQFF
TRBJ1-5	-	TRBV2	-	12	TGTGCCAGCAGCAGTTACAATCAGCCCCAGCATTTT	CASSSYNQPQHF
TRBJ2-7	-	TRBV7-9	-	15	TGTGCCAGCAGCGGGACGGGGGTGGGAATCTACGAGCAGTACTTC	CASSGTGVGIYEQYF
TRBJ2-3	-	TRBV29-1	TRBD2	13	TGCAGCGTTGAGGGACTACACACAGATACGCAGTATTTT	CSVEGLHTDTQYF
TRBJ1-3	-	TRBV9	TRBD1	17	TGTGCCAGCAGCGACCGGACAGGGGGAAGTTCTGGAAACACCATATATTTT	CASSDRTGGSSGNTIYF
TRBJ2-1	few	TRBV9	TRBD1	14	TGTGCCAGCAGCGTAAACAGGGGGCAAAATGAGCAGTTCTTC	CASSVNRGQNEQFF
TRBJ2-7	-	TRBV18	-	14	TGTGCCAGCTCACCAGGTCTAACAGACTACGAGCAGTACTTC	CASSPGLTDYEQYF
TRBJ2-1	-	TRBV4-3	TRBD2	16	TGCGCCAGCAGCCAAGATCCTAGCGGGGGCTACAATGAGCAGTTCTTC	CASSQDPSGGYNEQFF
TRBJ2-6	few	TRBV19	TRBD2	17	TGTGCCAGTAGTAAGGAGACTAGCGGGACCGGGGCCAACGTCCTGACTTTC	CASSKETSGTGANVLTF
TRBJ2-7	-	TRBV29-1	-	13	TGCAGCGTCTCTTCGAGGGGGGGGTACGAGCAGTACTTC	CSVSSRGGYEQYF
TRBJ2-7	-	TRBV19	-	12	TGTGCCAGTAGTATAGATCCCGACGAGCAGTACTTC	CASSIDPDEQYF
TRBJ1-1	-	TRBV7-9	-	13	TGTGCCAGCAGCTTCAGGGAGGCCACTGAAGCTTTCTTT	CASSFREATEAFF
TRBJ1-1	-	TRBV28	-	18	TGTGCCAGCAGTTTACCCTCCCGCGGACAGCCTATGAACACTGAAGCTTTCTTT	CASSLPSRGQPMNTEAFF
TRBJ2-2	-	TRBV14	TRBD1	15	TGTCGTAGAGGGTGGACCGGGACAGGGGATTTAGGAGACCAGTTT	CRRGWTGTGDLGDQF
TRBJ1-2	-	TRBV9	-	16	TGTGCCAGCAGCGGGGAAGTAGGGGCTCCTAACTATGGCTACACCTTC	CASSGEVGAPNYGYTF
TRBJ1-4	-	TRBV5-1	TRBD1	15	TGCGCCAGCAGCTTGGAGGGGGCAGGGGACGAAAAACTGTTTTTT	CASSLEGAGDEKLFF
TRBJ2-2	-	TRBV4-3	-	15	TGCGCCAGCAGCCAAGTTGTTGCAGACACCGGGGAGCTGTTTTTT	CASSQVVADTGELFF
TRBJ2-1	-	TRBV2	TRBD1	13	TGTGCCAGAGGGACAGGGGGTGTGAATGAGCAGTTCTTC	CARGTGGVNEQFF
TRBJ2-3	-	TRBV19	-	15	TGTGCCAGTAGTATAGCCCTCACGAGGACAGATACGCAGTATTTT	CASSIALTRTDTQYF
TRBJ1-3	-	TRBV6-1	TRBD1	16	TGTGCCAGCAGTGGAGGGGGCGAGTATTCTGGAAACACCATATATTTT	CASSGGGEYSGNTIYF
TRBJ2-5	-	TRBV7-7	TRBD1	14	TGTGCTAGCAGCTTTGGACAGGGCCGCGAGACCCAGTACTTC	CASSFGQGRETQYF
TRBJ2-4	-	TRBV7-9	-	13	TGTGCCAGCAGTCGGGAAGCCAAAAACATTCAGTACTTC	CASSREAKNIQYF
TRBJ2-5	-	TRBV11-1	-	15	TGTGCCAGCAGCCCCTTGGGGGGGCCTTTGGAGACCCAGTACTTC	CASSPLGGPLETQYF
TRBJ2-1	-	TRBV19	TRBD2	14	TGTGCGATGACTAGCGGGCTTTCCTACAATGAGCAGTTCTTC	CAMTSGLSYNEQFF
TRBJ1-6	-	TRBV28	TRBD1	16	TGTGCCAGCAGAACGGACAGGGGGAGATGGAATTCACCCCTCCACTTT	CASRTDRGRWNSPLHF
TRBJ2-1	-	TRBV7-2	TRBD2	15	TGTGCCAGCAACGATCCTAGCGGGAATTACAATGAGCAGTTCTTC	CASNDPSGNYNEQFF
TRBJ2-7	-	TRBV28	TRBD1	12	TGTGCCAGCAACTTGCAGGGGGACGTGCAGTACTTC	CASNLQGDVQYF
TRBJ1-3	-	TRBV18	-	16	TGTGCCAGCTCACCTTTCTTTCTGAGCTCTGGAAACACCATATATTTT	CASSPFFLSSGNTIYF
TRBJ2-1	-	TRBV7-9	TRBD2	15	TGTGCCAGCAACTCGCCTACTAGCGGATACAATGAGCAGTTCTTC	CASNSPTSGYNEQFF
TRBJ1-2	-	TRBV5-1	-	13	TGCGCCAGCAGCTTGGTGGTAGACTATGGCTACACCTTC	CASSLVVDYGYTF
TRBJ1-4	-	TRBV28	-	12	TGTGCCACCCAGGGAGGCAATGAAAAACTGTTTTTT	CATQGGNEKLFF
TRBJ2-1	-	TRBV7-2	-	15	TGTGCCAGCAGCTTAGGGGGACAATCCTACAATGAGCAGTTCTTC	CASSLGGQSYNEQFF
TRBJ1-2	-	TRBV5-5	TRBD1	15	TGTGCCAGCAGCCAAATTGGGACAGGGGTATCGGTATACACCTTC	CASSQIGTGVSVYTF
TRBJ2-2	-	TRBV7-2	-	14	TGTGCCAGCAGCCGTCGGGGGAGCACCGGGGAGCTGTTTTTT	CASSRRGSTGELFF
TRBJ2-1	-	TRBV5-4	-	15	TGTGCCAGCAGCCTGGCCGCGGGCTCCTACAATGAGCAGTTCTTC	CASSLAAGSYNEQFF
TRBJ2-7	-	TRBV5-1	TRBD1	16	TGCGCCAGCAGCTTTCAGTACCGGGACAGCCCCCACGAGCAGTACTTC	CASSFQYRDSPHEQYF
TRBJ1-1	once	TRBV13	-	14	TGTGCCAGCAGCTTAGGGGGGGGAAACACTGAAGCTTTCTTT	CASSLGGGNTEAFF
TRBJ2-1	-	TRBV5-1	TRBD2	16	TGCGCCAGCAGCCGCGGAGATAGCGGGGGGAACAATGAGCAGTTCTTC	CASSRGDSGGNNEQFF
TRBJ2-1	few	TRBV6-1	TRBD2	14	TGTGCCAGCAGTGAAGGAGGTAGCGGGATAGAGCAGTTCTTC	CASSEGGSGIEQFF
TRBJ1-2	-	TRBV5-1	-	14	TGCGCCAGCAGCTCCCAACCGACGGGCTATGGCTACACCTTC	CASSSQPTGYGYTF
TRBJ2-5	-	TRBV7-8	TRBD2	18	TGTGCCAGCAGCTGGGCCGGGACTAGCGGGGGGGAGCAAGAGACCCAGTACTTC	CASSWAGTSGGEQETQYF
TRBJ2-7	-	TRBV16	-	14	TGTGCCAGCAGTAACACCCGGGATTCCTACGAGCAGTACTTC	CASSNTRDSYEQYF
TRBJ2-1	-	TRBV27	TRBD2	14	TGTGCCAGCAGTTTATCGAGACTAGCGGTTGAGCAGTTCTTC	CASSLSRLAVEQFF
TRBJ1-1	-	TRBV18	-	12	TGTGCCAGCTCACCCTCGAGAGAAGAAGCTTTCTTT	CASSPSREEAFF
TRBJ2-7	-	TRBV10-3	TRBD1	16	TGTGCCATCAGTGCATCAACAGGGGTCAGTTCGAACGAGCAGTACTTC	CAISASTGVSSNEQYF
TRBJ2-1	few	TRBV25-1	-	13	TGTGCCAGCAGTGGCTTTAACAACAATGAGCAGTTCTTC	CASSGFNNNEQFF
TRBJ1-2	few	TRBV20-1	-	9	TGCAGTGCTAGCGATGGCTACACCTTC	CSASDGYTF